A single sample is the source of the 6 T cell receptor beta chains below, sequenced in a study of cytomegalovirus exposure and HLA in healthy donors. A multiplex PCR was run with 60 Vbeta primers and 13 Jbeta primers. The assay was immunoSEQ multiplex PCR, and TCRdb's table has in-frame clones only and misses some. This sample yields 150,000 to 200,000 clones, of which around 84% are seen a single time; roughly 1.5% belongs to the top ten. Material for sequencing was PBMCs. These receptors came from a young woman in good health and CMV-seronegative.

This sequence joins TRBV7-8 and TRBJ1-5, with D uncertain. Between the trimmed V and J ends, which lost 1 base and 9 bases, there was a span of 10 bases. CDR3 length: 13 amino acids. Germline assignment: CDR1 SGHVS and CDR2 FQNEAQ. The chain's CDR3 is CASSLEWRAPQHF. The DNA of the CDR3 is TGTGCCAGCAGCTTAGAGTGGCGGGCGCCCCAGCATTTT.

The V call is TRBV25-1, the J call TRBJ2-1; 11 nucleotides agree with TRBD2. This CDR3 is 15 amino acids long. V lost 4 bases, J lost 4 bases, and 3 bases stayed unmatched. Germline V gives CDR1 MGHDK, CDR2 SYGVNS. The CDR3 region has the DNA TGTGCCAGCAGTGGAGGGACTAGCGGTTACAATGAGCAGTTCTTC. Its protein product is CASSGGTSGYNEQFF. Combining the CDR3 with reference TRBV25-1 and TRBJ2-1 gives the whole variable domain EADIYQTPRYLVIGTGKKITLECSQTMGHDKMYWYQQDPGMELHLIHYSYGVNSTEKGDLSSESTVSRIRTEHFPLTLESARPSHTSQYLCASSGGTSGYNEQFFGPGTRLTVL.

This chain links TRBV10-1 with TRBJ1-4, with a possible D match to TRBD1 (5 bases). The CDR3 contains 16 residues. Germline assignment: CDR1 WNHNN and CDR2 SYGVQD (reference sequence). Trimming removed 8 bases from V and 0 bases from J, with 16 bases in between. CDR3: CASGGGEGSTNEKLFF. Here the CDR3 DNA reads TGCGCCAGCGGGGGGGGTGAGGGTTCAACTAATGAAAAACTGTTTTTT.

The chain carries TRBV4-2 and TRBJ2-5; 7 positions agree with TRBD1. This CDR3 is 15 amino acids long. The ends lost 3 bases at V and 4 bases at J; junction bases unmatched: 8. Per the germline V gene, CDR1 is LGHNA and CDR2 is YNFKEQ. The CDR3 coding sequence is TGTGCCAGCAGCCAGCAAACAGGGGTGGCAGAGACCCAGTACTTC. Its translation is CASSQQTGVAETQYF.

The chain carries TRBV27 and TRBJ2-2; tentative D call: TRBD2 (6 bases). The CDR3 runs 19 residues. Germline V gene lookup returns CDR1 MNHEY and CDR2 SMNVEV (reference sequence). CDR3 DNA sequence: TGTGGTATTGGACGACTTGACGGGAGTCCCCGCCGGAACACCGGGGAGCTGTTTTTT. It translates to CGIGRLDGSPRRNTGELFF.

The V and J genes are TRBV11-2 and TRBJ2-1, with D possibly matching TRBD2 (6 bases). This CDR3 has 19 amino acids. The ends were cut back, 0 bases at V and 0 bases at J, with 18 bases in the middle. The V gene's germline CDR1 is SGHAT and CDR2 FQNNGV. The DNA of the CDR3 is TGTGCCAGCAGCTTAGATCTTACTAGCCCCTATAGCTCCTACAATGAGCAGTTCTTC. It is translated as CASSLDLTSPYSSYNEQFF.